These 14 T cell receptor beta chains originate from one sample sequenced in a study of T cells in localized non-small cell lung cancer. Generated by immunoSEQ multiplex PCR, the TCRdb table keeps only in-frame clones and is missing some. This repertoire shows 1,100 or so clones, roughly a quarter found once; its top ten account for around 33%. The sequencing used normal lung tissue next to the tumor, collected before any cancer treatment. The origin of the receptors is a man between 40 and 70 years old with stage I lung adenocarcinoma.

The J gene is TRBJ1-1, the V gene TRBV19; 7 nucleotides line up with TRBD1. V shed 11 bases, J shed 3 bases, and the junction held 9 bases outside the gene matches. CDR1 LNHDA and CDR2 SQIVND come from the germline V gene (reference sequence). The CDR3 runs to 13 residues. DNA of the CDR3: TGTGCCGTTGCCGGGACAGCATACACTGAAGCTTTCTTT. Translating gives CAVAGTAYTEAFF.

This clone was detected a few times. The chain is built from TRBV12-5 and TRBJ2-2, with 7 nucleotides matching TRBD2. This CDR3 region has 15 residues. Germline CDR1 LGHNT, CDR2 FRNRAP. The CDR3 DNA follows: TGTGCCAGCTCGGGAGCGGGGAGGAACACCGGGGAGCTGTTTTTT. This encodes CASSGAGRNTGELFF.

This clone was detected a few times. The chain recombines TRBV10-2 with TRBJ1-4; 12 bases are shared with TRBD1. V gave up 6 bases and J gave up 8 bases; unmatched junction bases: 10. Per germline, CDR1 WSHSY and CDR2 SAAADI. The CDR3 is 16 residues long. CDR3 in amino acids: CASSRDRGRGEEKLFF. CDR3 sequence (DNA): TGCGCCAGCAGCCGGGACAGGGGGCGCGGAGAGGAAAAACTGTTTTTT.

The V and J genes are TRBV18 and TRBJ2-3, with a tentative D call TRBD1 (5 bases). In germline, CDR1 is KGHSH, CDR2 LQKENI. The V gene lost 4 bases and the J gene lost 4 bases, with 18 bases spanning the gap. The length of the CDR3 is 16 residues. The CDR3 DNA follows: TGTGCCAGCTCACTAGGGGCCTCCGGCAGTCCAGATACGCAGTATTTT. Encoded protein: CASSLGASGSPDTQYF.

This clone was observed a few times. This chain uses TRBV15 with TRBJ1-3, with D possibly matching TRBD1 (6 bases). The CDR3 loop spans 16 amino acids. V lost 0 bases to trimming and J lost 4 bases, with 13 bases between them. Germline values: CDR1 LNHNV, CDR2 YYDKDF (reference sequence). DNA for the CDR3: TGTGCCACCAGCAGAGATGTTTCAGGGACAGGAAACACCATATATTTT. Translation: CATSRDVSGTGNTIYF.

Relative to its sample, this clone is hyperexpanded. The chain is built from TRBV6-8 and TRBJ1-2; no clear D gene. Germline values: CDR1 MNHGY, CDR2 SAAAGT. V was trimmed by 4 bases and J by 6 bases, leaving 12 bases between them. This CDR3 spans 13 amino acids. This chain's CDR3 is CASSSYLGDGYTF. CDR3 sequence (DNA): TGTGCCAGCAGTTCCTACCTCGGCGATGGCTACACCTTC.

The table lists this clone with a few counts. V and J are TRBV29-1 and TRBJ1-1; perhaps TRBD1 as D (5 bases). Germline V CDR1 and CDR2: SQVTM, ANQGSEA. The CDR3 spans 14 residues. V lost 5 bases, J lost 0 bases, and 13 bases lay in between. CDR3 amino acids: CSVSSGHLNTEAFF. The CDR3 region has the DNA TGCAGCGTTTCGTCAGGACATCTGAACACTGAAGCTTTCTTT.

The rearrangement uses TRBV4-1 and TRBJ1-1; D call uncertain. Germline V gives CDR1 MGHRA, CDR2 YSYEKL. V was shortened by 1 base and J by 7 bases, with 10 bases between the two germline ends. The CDR3 loop spans 13 amino acids. This chain's CDR3 is CASSQALQNEAFF. In DNA, the CDR3 is TGCGCCAGCAGCCAAGCTCTGCAGAATGAAGCTTTCTTT.

This clone was seen a few times. The rearrangement links TRBV19 to TRBJ2-2; the D is unclear. Germline V CDR1 and CDR2: LNHDA, SQIVND (reference sequence). The CDR3 extends over 12 amino acids. The V gene lost 3 bases and the J gene lost 1 base, with 0 bases spanning the gap. Here the CDR3 reads CASSMNTGELFF. The CDR3 DNA is TGTGCCAGTAGTATGAACACCGGGGAGCTGTTTTTT.

This clone was seen a few times. This chain links TRBV30 with TRBJ2-2; D unclear. The CDR3 contains 12 residues. With 0 bases removed from V and 6 bases from J, the gap between germline ends came to 5 bases. Looked up from germline, CDR1 is GTSNPN and CDR2 is SVGIG (reference sequence). The CDR3 spells CAWSVLPGELFF. The CDR3 DNA sequence: TGTGCCTGGAGTGTACTCCCCGGGGAGCTGTTTTTT. Combining the CDR3 with reference TRBV30 and TRBJ2-2 gives the whole variable domain SQTIHQWPATLVQPVGSPLSLECTVEGTSNPNLYWYRQAAGRGLQLLFYSVGIGQISSEVPQNLSASRPQDRQFILSSKKLLLSDSGFYLCAWSVLPGELFFGEGSRLTVL.

This clone has more than one count but fewer than ten. V usage is TRBV19 and J usage is TRBJ2-3; D perhaps matches TRBD1 (5 bases). CDR1 and CDR2 from the germline V gene are LNHDA and SQIVND (reference sequence). V lost 7 bases to trimming and J lost 5 bases, with 16 bases between them. CDR3 size: 14 residues. The CDR3 DNA is TGTGCCAGTAAGAACTACAACGACAGAGATACGCAGTATTTT. Translated, it gives CASKNYNDRDTQYF. Variable domain in full (rest from reference TRBV19 and TRBJ2-3): DGGITQSPKYLFRKEGQNVTLSCEQNLNHDAMYWYRQDPGQGLRLIYYSQIVNDFQKGDIAEGYSVSREKKESFPLTVTSAQKNPTAFYLCASKNYNDRDTQYFGPGTRLTVL.

There are a few counts of this clone. This chain uses TRBV6-8 with TRBJ1-1, with a tentative D call TRBD1 (6 bases). V was clipped by 0 bases and J by 7 bases, with 6 bases between them. CDR3 length: 12 residues. CDR1 and CDR2 from the germline V gene are MNHGY and SAAAGT. The CDR3: CASSYSTGEAFF. In nucleotides, the CDR3 is TGTGCCAGCAGTTACTCGACAGGTGAAGCTTTCTTT.

This clone counts as medium-sized. The chain is built from TRBV6-8 and TRBJ2-2; tentatively, D is TRBD2 (6 bases). From germline, CDR1 is MNHGY and CDR2 SAAAGT. The CDR3 has 14 amino acids. Trimming stripped 5 bases from V and 5 bases from J, with 12 bases between. CDR3 DNA sequence: TGTGCCAGCAGTGACCTTCGGGGGACCGGGGAGCTGTTTTTT. It is translated as CASSDLRGTGELFF.

The chain joins TRBV19 to TRBJ1-3; D gene ambiguous. Trimming left V 7 bases short and J 6 bases short, with 16 bases between. The V gene's germline CDR1 is LNHDA and CDR2 SQIVND (reference sequence). This CDR3 contains 14 residues. The CDR3 nucleotides read TGTGCCAGTAAAGATACGGTGAGGGAAAACACCATATATTTT. It encodes CASKDTVRENTIYF.